This paragraph covers one T cell receptor (beta chain) sequence. What it binds is unknown. The data were obtained in a study of CD8 T cells in Susac syndrome. General observations from the study: Regarding the TCR sequencing and HLA analysis, the study admitted that a relatively small number of individuals were involved.

Sequencing of TCR beta was performed on blood CD8+ and CD4+ T cells. TEMRA cells were FACS-enriched, while CD8+ and CD4+ T cells were negatively isolated. An input of roughly 0.5 to 1 ug of RNA was subjected to reverse transcription using random hexamers. It was immunoSEQ multiplex PCR that amplified TCR beta CDR3 across 54 Vbeta and 13 Jbeta. Each CDR3 protein gets one entry after TCRdb re-called the immunoSEQ multiplex PCR reads with MiXCR. The sample consists of roughly 200,000 distinct CDR3 sequences, about 94% of them appearing once. CDR3 size: 13 residues. Trimming removed 2 bases at V and 8 bases at J, with 12 bases between. CDR1 SQVTM and CDR2 ANQGSEA come from the germline V gene.

The receptor was derived from a human donor with multiple sclerosis. The sample consisted of CD4+ T cells from PBMCs. The chain has TRBV29-1 and TRBJ1-4, with D unclear. The CDR3 nucleotides are TGCAGCGTTGAAATCCGGGGTGGGGAAAAACTGTTTTTT. This sequence encodes CSVEIRGGEKLFF.